Sequencing of this T cell receptor beta chain was carried out in a study of T cells in Graves' hyperthyroidism and ophthalmopathy. As to this clonotype: The junction does not match germline at one end; this may be a read error.

This CDR3 contains 14 residues. The V gene's germline CDR1 is DFQATT and CDR2 SNEGSKA (reference sequence). Researchers took RNA transcripts and amplified the TCR beta CDR3 regions from them. The HTBI primer set was used in a first-round RT-PCR of the TCR CDR3. A single record per CDR3 protein comes from TCRdb applying MiXCR to the multiplex PCR reads. Among tens of thousands of distinct CDR3 sequences listed, approximately 52% were seen once. Sequencing was done on a sample of blood. The source of this sequence is a woman in her forties or fifties with Graves' ophthalmopathy. This rearrangement joins TRBV20-1 to TRBJ2-7, with TRBD2 identical over 8 bases. CDR3 in amino acids: CSARERGRTYEQYF. CDR3 bases: TGTAGTGCTAGAGAGCGGGGGCGAACCTACGAGCAGTACTTC.